This T cell receptor beta chain was documented in a study of T cell repertoires in cytomegalovirus infection. Study-wide background: CMV epitopes, recently identified HLA-C-restricted and well-studied HLA-B-restricted, were used. Findings and limits, study-wide: Using cumulative public TCR beta family frequency, the authors identified those who carried CMV together with the relevant HLA. The ex vivo response was dominated by HLA-C-restricted CMV-specific TCR beta clonotypes.

At least ten counts were recorded for this clonotype. The antigen is unknown. TCRdb reanalysed the reads using MiXCR and keeps one entry per CDR3 protein. The data contain 140,000 to 150,000 distinct CDR3 sequences, about 31% of them singletons. Trimming stripped 2 bases from V and 2 bases from J, with 7 bases between. CDR3 length: 13 amino acids. Germline lookup yields CDR1 SEHNR and CDR2 FQNEAQ (reference sequence). The sequence was collected from a human donor in good health (CMV status not recorded). Some clones in this sample may be carry-over from other donors' samples. The specimen comprised CD8+ T cells from cultured PBMCs, sampled from culture after CMV antigen stimulation. The chain combines TRBV7-9 with TRBJ2-7; D gene ambiguous. The CDR3 DNA reads TGTGCCAGCAGCTTATCCGATCCCTACGAGCAGTACTTC. As protein: CASSLSDPYEQYF. Full variable domain (remainder filled in from reference TRBV7-9 and TRBJ2-7): DTGVSQNPRHKITKRGQNVTFRCDPISEHNRLYWYRQTLGQGPEFLTYFQNEAQLEKSRLLSDRFSAERPKGSFSTLEIQRTEQGDSAMYLCASSLSDPYEQYFGPGTRLTVT.